The rows below give T cell receptor beta chains drawn from one sample of a study of blood T cell repertoires in COVID-19. TCRdb's copy holds only in-frame clones and misses some; the assay was immunoSEQ multiplex PCR. The table lists about 150,000 clones, approximately 89% of them singletons, with 1.5% to 2% in the top ten. Sequenced: peripheral blood. Receptors originate from a human donor in a cohort sampled during active COVID-19. Each CDR3 is given with its conserved first and last residue. The order of the fields is J gene, V gene, D gene, clone size, CDR3 protein, CDR3 DNA. D genes are given only for firm matches. Rows give clone size only sometimes, using once, few, many, or a class for an expanded clone.

j_call: TRBJ1-4
v_call: TRBV2
d_call: TRBD1
clone_size: .
cdr3_aa: CASSQDRPSANEKLFF
cdr3_nt: TGTGCCAGCAGTCAGGACAGGCCCAGTGCTAATGAAAAACTGTTTTTT

j_call: TRBJ1-2
v_call: TRBV23-1
d_call: .
clone_size: .
cdr3_aa: CASSPREVTF
cdr3_nt: TGCGCCAGCAGTCCCAGGGAGGTCACCTTC

j_call: TRBJ2-7
v_call: TRBV7-8
d_call: .
clone_size: many
cdr3_aa: CASSRGGGTYEQYF
cdr3_nt: TGTGCCAGCAGCCGAGGCGGCGGAACTTACGAGCAGTACTTC

j_call: TRBJ2-3
v_call: TRBV5-4
d_call: .
clone_size: .
cdr3_aa: CASSTAAGPRDTQYF
cdr3_nt: TGTGCCAGCAGCACAGCGGCGGGACCCAGGGATACGCAGTATTTT

j_call: TRBJ2-5
v_call: TRBV5-8
d_call: TRBD2
clone_size: .
cdr3_aa: CAGGLAGVQGETQYF
cdr3_nt: TGTGCCGGCGGACTAGCGGGGGTGCAGGGAGAGACCCAGTACTTC

j_call: TRBJ1-1
v_call: TRBV6-5
d_call: TRBD1
clone_size: .
cdr3_aa: CATRTGGSYTEAFF
cdr3_nt: TGTGCCACACGGACAGGGGGCTCTTACACTGAAGCTTTCTTT

j_call: TRBJ1-3
v_call: TRBV7-9
d_call: TRBD1
clone_size: .
cdr3_aa: CASSLAWQGEGNTIYF
cdr3_nt: TGTGCCAGCAGCTTAGCATGGCAGGGGGAAGGAAACACCATATATTTT

j_call: TRBJ1-4
v_call: TRBV5-1
d_call: .
clone_size: .
cdr3_aa: CASRAGREKLFF
cdr3_nt: TGCGCCAGCAGGGCAGGCAGGGAAAAACTGTTTTTT

j_call: TRBJ2-1
v_call: TRBV7-2
d_call: .
clone_size: .
cdr3_aa: CASSLGLSSYNEQFF
cdr3_nt: TGTGCCAGCAGCTTAGGCTTGAGCTCCTACAATGAGCAGTTCTTC

j_call: TRBJ2-3
v_call: TRBV7-9
d_call: TRBD2
clone_size: once
cdr3_aa: CASTPDPGTRGPDTQYF
cdr3_nt: TGTGCCAGCACCCCCGACCCCGGGACTAGAGGTCCGGATACGCAGTATTTT

j_call: TRBJ2-7
v_call: TRBV6-6
d_call: .
clone_size: .
cdr3_aa: CASSLSLSYEQYF
cdr3_nt: TGTGCCAGCAGTCTCTCCCTCTCCTACGAGCAGTACTTC

j_call: TRBJ1-4
v_call: TRBV18
d_call: TRBD1
clone_size: .
cdr3_aa: CASSPPEGTGREKLFF
cdr3_nt: TGTGCCAGCTCACCACCGGAAGGGACAGGGAGGGAAAAACTGTTTTTT

j_call: TRBJ2-1
v_call: TRBV12-3/TRBV12-4
d_call: .
clone_size: .
cdr3_aa: CASSYNQGYEQFF
cdr3_nt: TGTGCCAGCAGCTACAATCAGGGTTATGAGCAGTTCTTC

j_call: TRBJ1-2
v_call: TRBV19
d_call: .
clone_size: once
cdr3_aa: CASSGIRDSANYGYTF
cdr3_nt: TGTGCCAGTAGTGGAATCCGGGACTCAGCTAACTATGGCTACACCTTC

j_call: TRBJ1-2
v_call: TRBV4-1
d_call: .
clone_size: few
cdr3_aa: CASSQDSKRGHRVYGYTF
cdr3_nt: TGCGCCAGCAGCCAAGATTCGAAGCGGGGGCACAGGGTGTATGGCTACACCTTC

j_call: TRBJ2-3
v_call: TRBV7-2
d_call: .
clone_size: .
cdr3_aa: CASSVTASTDTQYF
cdr3_nt: TGTGCCAGCAGCGTGACAGCTAGCACAGATACGCAGTATTTT

j_call: TRBJ1-2
v_call: TRBV27
d_call: TRBD1
clone_size: .
cdr3_aa: CASRPLRQGVDGYTF
cdr3_nt: TGTGCCAGCAGGCCGCTGCGGCAGGGGGTAGATGGCTACACCTTC

j_call: TRBJ1-5
v_call: TRBV2
d_call: .
clone_size: .
cdr3_aa: CASRRDSNQPQHF
cdr3_nt: TGTGCCAGCCGGCGGGACAGCAATCAGCCCCAGCATTTT

j_call: TRBJ2-3
v_call: TRBV5-1
d_call: .
clone_size: .
cdr3_aa: CASSLENRGPDTQYF
cdr3_nt: TGCGCCAGCAGCTTGGAAAATAGAGGCCCGGATACGCAGTATTTT

j_call: TRBJ1-6
v_call: TRBV2
d_call: .
clone_size: once
cdr3_aa: CASSLQTTYNSPLHF
cdr3_nt: TGTGCCAGCAGCTTACAGACAACCTATAATTCACCCCTCCACTTT

j_call: TRBJ2-3
v_call: TRBV2
d_call: .
clone_size: .
cdr3_aa: CASSAAGATSPTQYF
cdr3_nt: TGTGCCAGCAGTGCGGCGGGGGCCACCAGCCCTACGCAGTATTTT

j_call: TRBJ2-2
v_call: TRBV6-5
d_call: .
clone_size: .
cdr3_aa: CASTTRGGTGELFF
cdr3_nt: TGTGCCAGCACCACGAGGGGGGGCACCGGGGAGCTGTTTTTT

j_call: TRBJ1-1
v_call: TRBV5-4
d_call: .
clone_size: .
cdr3_aa: CASSIGGDPPMNTEAFF
cdr3_nt: TGTGCCAGCAGCATCGGAGGGGATCCCCCTATGAACACTGAAGCTTTCTTT

j_call: TRBJ2-1
v_call: TRBV24-1
d_call: TRBD2
clone_size: .
cdr3_aa: CATFQGGWQFF
cdr3_nt: TGTGCCACCTTCCAGGGAGGGTGGCAGTTCTTC

j_call: TRBJ2-3
v_call: TRBV2
d_call: TRBD2
clone_size: .
cdr3_aa: CASSASLAGGPDTQYF
cdr3_nt: TGTGCCAGCAGTGCCTCACTAGCGGGGGGGCCAGATACGCAGTATTTT

j_call: TRBJ2-6
v_call: TRBV7-8
d_call: .
clone_size: once
cdr3_aa: CASSASGDGANVLTF
cdr3_nt: TGTGCCAGCAGCGCCTCGGGGGACGGGGCCAACGTCCTGACTTTC

j_call: TRBJ1-2
v_call: TRBV5-1
d_call: TRBD1
clone_size: .
cdr3_aa: CASSLAGQGVYGYTF
cdr3_nt: TGCGCCAGCAGCTTGGCGGGACAGGGCGTCTATGGCTACACCTTC

j_call: TRBJ2-2
v_call: TRBV18
d_call: TRBD2
clone_size: .
cdr3_aa: CASSTLSGVVGELFF
cdr3_nt: TGTGCCAGCTCAACCCTCAGCGGGGTCGTCGGGGAGCTGTTTTTT

j_call: TRBJ2-5
v_call: TRBV5-8
d_call: .
clone_size: once
cdr3_aa: CASSLTGVRETQYF
cdr3_nt: TGTGCCAGCAGCTTGACCGGGGTCAGAGAGACCCAGTACTTC

j_call: TRBJ2-5
v_call: TRBV3-1/TRBV3-2
d_call: TRBD1
clone_size: .
cdr3_aa: CASSQAPPTRTGRETQYF
cdr3_nt: TGTGCCAGCAGCCAAGCCCCACCCACTAGGACAGGGAGGGAGACCCAGTACTTC

j_call: TRBJ2-6
v_call: TRBV5-1
d_call: TRBD1
clone_size: .
cdr3_aa: CASSLEGANVLTF
cdr3_nt: TGCGCCAGCAGCTTAGAGGGGGCAAACGTCCTGACTTTC

j_call: TRBJ1-2
v_call: TRBV3-1/TRBV3-2
d_call: .
clone_size: once
cdr3_aa: CASSQDVRGYTF
cdr3_nt: TGTGCCAGCAGCCAAGATGTTCGTGGCTACACCTTC

j_call: TRBJ1-1
v_call: TRBV6-5
d_call: TRBD1
clone_size: .
cdr3_aa: CASSWTGGMNTEAFF
cdr3_nt: TGTGCCAGCAGTTGGACAGGGGGGATGAACACTGAAGCTTTCTTT

j_call: TRBJ1-6
v_call: TRBV4-2
d_call: TRBD1
clone_size: .
cdr3_aa: CASSQAVRGQDNSPLHF
cdr3_nt: TGTGCCAGCAGCCAAGCGGTTAGGGGACAGGATAATTCACCCCTCCACTTT